The 14 T cell receptor beta chains given below trace back to one sample, sequenced in a study of blood T cell repertoires in COVID-19. Profiled with immunoSEQ multiplex PCR; TCRdb holds only in-frame clones, not every one. The table lists fewer than 70,000 clones, 75% to 90% of them singletons. Sequencing used peripheral blood. These TCRs come from a middle-aged man with COVID-19, enrolled during active disease.

The rearrangement uses TRBV2 and TRBJ2-5, with no clear D. CDR3 length: 11 residues. Per the germline V gene, CDR1 is SNHLY and CDR2 is FYNNEI. With 7 bases removed from V and 3 bases from J, the gap between germline ends came to 6 bases. CDR3 amino acids: CASNTEETQYF. CDR3 sequence (DNA): TGTGCCAGCAACACAGAAGAGACCCAGTACTTC.

This clone was seen a single time. This sequence joins TRBV6-6 and TRBJ2-2; the match to TRBD1 covers 9 bases. The CDR3 extends over 17 amino acids. CDR1 MNHNY and CDR2 SVGAGI come from the germline V gene (reference sequence). With V trimmed by 5 bases and J by 0 bases, 7 bases remained unmatched. The CDR3, as DNA: TGTGCCAGCAGTCACGACAGGGGGGGAGCGAACACCGGGGAGCTGTTTTTT. It encodes CASSHDRGGANTGELFF.

The CDR3 loop is CASSSPSGPSYNEQFF. DNA of the CDR3: TGCGCCAGCAGCTCCCCTAGCGGGCCTTCCTACAATGAGCAGTTCTTC. V and J are TRBV5-1 and TRBJ2-1; 8 positions agree with TRBD2. This CDR3 contains 16 residues. Germline lookup yields CDR1 SGHRS and CDR2 YFSETQ. J gave up 1 base and V 3 bases, and 6 bases lay outside the gene matches.

This clone was recorded only once. The chain recombines TRBV5-4 with TRBJ2-7; TRBD2 aligns across 7 bases. The CDR3 consists of 15 residues. J gave up 0 bases and V 2 bases, and 5 bases lay outside the gene matches. Germline-derived CDR1 and CDR2 are SGHNT and YYREEE (reference sequence). The CDR3 reads CASSLWAGDSYEQYF. The CDR3, as DNA: TGTGCCAGCAGCTTATGGGCGGGGGACTCCTACGAGCAGTACTTC.

The chain combines TRBV11-2 with TRBJ2-1, with a weak D call TRBD2 (5 bases). CDR1 and CDR2 from the germline V gene are SGHAT and FQNNGV. The V and J ends lost 8 bases and 4 bases respectively, with 15 bases between them. This CDR3 has 14 residues. CDR3 nucleotides: TGTGCCAGCGAGGTAGGGAGAGGTTACAATGAGCAGTTCTTC. Amino acid sequence: CASEVGRGYNEQFF. Full variable domain (missing parts from reference TRBV11-2 and TRBJ2-1): EAGVAQSPRYKIIEKRQSVAFWCNPISGHATLYWYQQILGQGPKLLIQFQNNGVVDDSQLPKDRFSAERLKGVDSTLKIQPAKLEDSAVYLCASEVGRGYNEQFFGPGTRLTVL.

This chain connects TRBV6-5 to TRBJ1-5; D gene uncertain. Trimming took 7 bases from V and 3 from J, leaving 13 bases between them. The CDR3 length is 14 residues. Germline V lookup: CDR1 MNHEY, CDR2 SVGAGI. The CDR3 region has the DNA TGTGCCAGCACCGGCGAGGTTAACAATCAGCCCCAGCATTTT. This encodes CASTGEVNNQPQHF.

V and J are TRBV2 and TRBJ2-5; 7 positions match TRBD1. The germline V gene has CDR1 SNHLY and CDR2 FYNNEI. This CDR3 is 13 amino acids long. The J segment lost 3 bases and the V segment lost 6 bases, leaving 4 bases of the junction unmatched. The CDR3 sequence: CASRVTGEETQYF. The CDR3 DNA reads as TGTGCCAGCAGAGTAACAGGGGAAGAGACCCAGTACTTC.

V usage is TRBV2 and J usage is TRBJ2-1; no reliable D call. Per the germline V gene, CDR1 is SNHLY and CDR2 is FYNNEI. The V end lost 6 bases, the J end lost 8 bases, and 14 bases lay between the germline ends. CDR3 size: 13 residues. The CDR3 region has the DNA TGTGCCAGCAGCGTGGCCCCTAGAGATGAGCAGTTCTTC. Translated, it gives CASSVAPRDEQFF.

The J gene is TRBJ2-2, the V gene TRBV28, with 9 nucleotides matching TRBD1. The CDR3 covers 16 residues. The ends lost 5 bases at V and 5 bases at J; junction bases unmatched: 9. In germline, CDR1 is MDHEN, CDR2 SYDVKM. Written as DNA, the CDR3 is TGTGCCAGCAGTCTCGCCTACAGGGGGCAAACCGGGGAGCTGTTTTTT. Its translation is CASSLAYRGQTGELFF.

This sequence joins TRBV5-1 and TRBJ1-1; D might be TRBD1 (5 bases). Germline CDR1 SGHRS, CDR2 YFSETQ. V lost 0 bases, J lost 0 bases, and 9 bases lay in between. This CDR3 contains 15 residues. The CDR3 DNA reads TGCGCCAGCAGCTTGGTAGTAGGGGTGAACACTGAAGCTTTCTTT. This gives the protein CASSLVVGVNTEAFF.

The gene calls are TRBV2 and TRBJ1-5, with D perhaps matching TRBD1 (5 bases). V lost 7 bases, J lost 4 bases, and 14 bases lay in between. Germline CDR1 SNHLY, CDR2 FYNNEI. This CDR3 contains 14 residues. The CDR3 DNA reads as TGTGCCAGCACCCAGGGTAGGGGAAATCAGCCCCAGCATTTT. This encodes CASTQGRGNQPQHF.

The CDR3 DNA reads TGTGCCAGCAGCCAGGGGACTAGCGGGGTCCAGGGACAAGATACGCAGTATTTT. Amino acids: CASSQGTSGVQGQDTQYF. V is TRBV7-7 and J is TRBJ2-3; 13 bases align to TRBD2. The germline CDR1 and CDR2 sequences are SSHAT and FNYEAQ (reference sequence). CDR3 length equals 18 residues. Germline trimming cut 5 bases from V and 5 bases from J; bases unmatched to any gene: 13.

This chain joins TRBV28 and TRBJ2-7, with TRBD1 identical over 9 bases. CDR1 and CDR2 from the germline V gene are MDHEN and SYDVKM. The CDR3 has 14 residues. Losses at the gene ends were 3 bases for V and 1 base for J; bases not matched to a gene: 1. The CDR3 protein is CASSLTGGSYEQYF. The CDR3 DNA is TGTGCCAGCAGTTTGACAGGGGGGTCCTACGAGCAGTACTTC. Filled out from reference TRBV28 and TRBJ2-7, the complete variable domain reads DVKVTQSSRYLVKRTGEKVFLECVQDMDHENMFWYRQDPGLGLRLIYFSYDVKMKEKGDIPEGYSVSREKKERFSLILESASTNQTSMYLCASSLTGGSYEQYFGPGTRLTVT.

The chain is built from TRBV20-1 and TRBJ1-5; the D is unclear. CDR3 size: 13 residues. The germline V gene has CDR1 DFQATT and CDR2 SNEGSKA (reference sequence). Trimming removed 3 bases from V and 10 bases from J, with 16 bases in between. The CDR3 sequence is CSASSTSRGPQHF. The CDR3 DNA reads TGCAGTGCTAGTTCGACCTCTCGGGGACCCCAGCATTTT.